A single sample gave rise to the 20 T cell receptor beta chains below, sequenced in a study of blood T cell repertoires in COVID-19. Some clones are missing from TCRdb's copy, which holds only in-frame ones; the method was immunoSEQ multiplex PCR. The repertoire includes about 75,000 clones, approximately 86% of them detected once, and 5% to 6.5% sits in the top ten. The sample was peripheral blood. The receptor source for this set is a woman aged 45-60 years with acute or convalescent COVID-19.

The sample holds one count of this clone. V and J are TRBV18 and TRBJ1-1; 7 positions agree with TRBD1. V was clipped by 3 bases and J by 6 bases; unmatched bases: 13. The CDR3 is 16 residues long. The germline V gene encodes CDR1 KGHSH and CDR2 LQKENI. The CDR3 is CASSPDDRVLSAEAFF. CDR3 nucleotide sequence: TGTGCCAGCTCACCCGATGACAGGGTATTAAGCGCTGAAGCTTTCTTT.

V is TRBV18 and J is TRBJ1-1; D is undetermined. CDR1 is KGHSH, CDR2 LQKENI, per germline. The CDR3 extends over 15 amino acids. Trimming cost V 0 bases and J 5 bases, with 13 bases left between them. The CDR3: CASSPPGRAGTEAFF. CDR3 nucleotide sequence: TGTGCCAGCTCACCACCGGGGAGGGCCGGGACTGAAGCTTTCTTT.

The rearrangement uses TRBV19 and TRBJ1-6; D unclear. The CDR3 has 15 amino acids. CDR1 and CDR2 from the germline V gene are LNHDA and SQIVND (reference sequence). Deletions cut 5 bases from V and 9 bases from J, with 17 bases between. CDR3 sequence reads: CASSSGGISGSPLHF. The CDR3 DNA reads TGTGCCAGTAGTTCGGGCGGGATTTCAGGTTCACCCCTCCACTTT. The full variable domain, its missing parts supplied by reference TRBV19 and TRBJ1-6, is DGGITQSPKYLFRKEGQNVTLSCEQNLNHDAMYWYRQDPGQGLRLIYYSQIVNDFQKGDIAEGYSVSREKKESFPLTVTSAQKNPTAFYLCASSSGGISGSPLHFGNGTRLTVT.

The V and J genes are TRBV24-1 and TRBJ1-5; the D gene is possibly TRBD1 (5 bases). The germline V gene has CDR1 KGHDR and CDR2 SFDVKD. The CDR3 length is 18 residues. Trimming removed 9 bases from V and 6 bases from J, with 29 bases in between. The CDR3 loop reads CATQAGRHGRDYSQPQHF. DNA of the CDR3: TGTGCCACCCAGGCGGGAAGACATGGCAGGGATTATAGTCAGCCCCAGCATTTT.

The chain has TRBV18 and TRBJ2-4; no reliable D call. The CDR3 is 15 amino acids. Deletions cut 3 bases from V and 0 bases from J, with 9 bases between. Germline V lookup: CDR1 KGHSH, CDR2 LQKENI. DNA for the CDR3: TGTGCCAGCTCACCCCCGGGTTTAGCCAAAAACATTCAGTACTTC. It encodes CASSPPGLAKNIQYF.

The V call is TRBV7-2, the J call TRBJ1-5, with D unclear. The CDR3 runs to 14 residues. CDR1 is SGHTA and CDR2 is FQGNSA in the germline V gene. Trimming shortened V by 2 bases and J by 1 base, and 6 bases separated the two germline ends. This CDR3 reads CASSLIFSNQPQHF. The CDR3 DNA sequence: TGTGCCAGCAGCTTAATCTTCAGCAATCAGCCCCAGCATTTT.

The genes are TRBV6-5 and TRBJ1-6; D unclear. The germline gives CDR1 MNHEY, CDR2 SVGAGI. The CDR3 runs 13 residues. V was cut by 5 bases and J by 7 bases, with 9 bases left in between. The CDR3 loop is CASSQAQNSPLHF. The CDR3 bases are TGTGCCAGCAGTCAGGCCCAAAATTCACCCCTCCACTTT.

V usage is TRBV9 and J usage is TRBJ1-4; D gene unclear. Germline V lookup: CDR1 SGDLS, CDR2 YYNGEE. V lost 0 bases and J 5 bases, leaving 11 bases between the germline ends. The CDR3 is 15 residues long. The CDR3 here is CASSVGYRDNEKLFF. The CDR3 DNA reads TGTGCCAGCAGCGTAGGATACAGAGACAATGAAAAACTGTTTTTT.

The chain carries TRBV3-1 (or the pseudogene TRBV3-2) and TRBJ2-7, with a tentative D call TRBD2 (5 bases). V gave up 4 bases and J gave up 5 bases, with 15 bases separating them. Germline assignment: CDR1 LGHDT and CDR2 YNNKEL (reference sequence). CDR3 length: 14 residues. CDR3 coding DNA: TGTGCCAGCAGCCGCTCCCAAGTCGGGAACGAGCAGTACTTC. Amino acids: CASSRSQVGNEQYF.

The rearrangement links TRBV7-2 to TRBJ1-3, with a possible D match to TRBD1 (5 bases). CDR1 is SGHTA, CDR2 FQGNSA, per germline. CDR3 length: 16 residues. Trimming stripped 0 bases from V and 0 bases from J, with 9 bases between. CDR3 DNA: TGTGCCAGCAGCTTAGCGCTAGGGGACTCTGGAAACACCATATATTTT. Translated, it gives CASSLALGDSGNTIYF.

This sequence joins TRBV9 and TRBJ1-2; 9 positions agree with TRBD1. In germline, CDR1 is SGDLS, CDR2 YYNGEE. The J segment lost 7 bases and the V segment lost 3 bases, leaving 7 bases of the junction unmatched. CDR3 length: 14 residues. The CDR3 DNA reads TGTGCCAGCAGCGGAGGGAACAGGGGGCTTGGCTACACCTTC. Residues: CASSGGNRGLGYTF.

This clone was recorded a few times. The CDR3 coding sequence is TGTGCCACCAGCGGGGGGAATCAGCCCCAGCATTTT. It is translated as CATSGGNQPQHF. V is TRBV15 and J is TRBJ1-5; a possible D gene is TRBD1 (5 bases). This CDR3 has 12 amino acids. Germline V gives CDR1 LNHNV, CDR2 YYDKDF (reference sequence). V lost 5 bases and J lost 4, with 6 bases in between.

This clone has a single count. The V gene is TRBV5-1, the J gene TRBJ1-1; 11 bases match TRBD1. The CDR3 length is 17 residues. The J segment lost 3 bases and the V segment lost 4 bases, leaving 11 bases of the junction unmatched. The germline gives CDR1 SGHRS, CDR2 YFSETQ. Here the CDR3 reads CASSPARTGGGHTEAFF. CDR3 DNA sequence: TGCGCCAGCAGCCCGGCCCGGACAGGGGGCGGCCACACTGAAGCTTTCTTT. Using reference TRBV5-1 and TRBJ1-1 for the parts outside the CDR3, the full variable domain is KAGVTQTPRYLIKTRGQQVTLSCSPISGHRSVSWYQQTPGQGLQFLFEYFSETQRNKGNFPGRFSGRQFSNSRSEMNVSTLELGDSALYLCASSPARTGGGHTEAFFGQGTRLTVV.

The chain has TRBV18 and TRBJ2-3; D may be TRBD2 (5 bases). The CDR3 sequence is 13 residues long. With 3 bases removed from V and 4 bases from J, the gap between germline ends came to 8 bases. Germline V lookup: CDR1 KGHSH, CDR2 LQKENI. DNA for the CDR3: TGTGCCAGCTCACCGGGAGCGCCAGATACGCAGTATTTT. Translating it yields CASSPGAPDTQYF.

This chain links TRBV25-1 with TRBJ1-1, with D possibly being TRBD1 (6 bases). The germline CDR1 and CDR2 sequences are MGHDK and SYGVNS. Trimming shortened V by 0 bases and J by 6 bases, and 14 bases separated the two germline ends. This CDR3 comprises 15 residues. CDR3 nucleotides: TGTGCCAGCAGTGAATATACACAGGGTGTTGCTGAAGCTTTCTTT. Its protein is CASSEYTQGVAEAFF.

The chain uses TRBV9 and TRBJ1-2, with unresolved D. Trimming cost V 0 bases and J 0 bases, with 9 bases left between them. CDR3 length equals 15 residues. In germline, CDR1 is SGDLS, CDR2 YYNGEE. Here the CDR3 DNA reads TGTGCCAGCAGCGTAGGATCGGTAGCTAACTATGGCTACACCTTC. It translates to CASSVGSVANYGYTF.

The genes are TRBV19 and TRBJ2-2, with 9 nucleotides matching TRBD1. The CDR3 consists of 14 residues. Germline V lookup: CDR1 LNHDA, CDR2 SQIVND (reference sequence). J was trimmed by 3 bases and V by 6 bases; bases with no gene match: 2. CDR3 protein: CASSRTGDTGELFF. CDR3 DNA sequence: TGTGCCAGTAGCAGGACAGGGGACACCGGGGAGCTGTTTTTT. Combining the CDR3 with reference TRBV19 and TRBJ2-2 gives the whole variable domain DGGITQSPKYLFRKEGQNVTLSCEQNLNHDAMYWYRQDPGQGLRLIYYSQIVNDFQKGDIAEGYSVSREKKESFPLTVTSAQKNPTAFYLCASSRTGDTGELFFGEGSRLTVL.

This clone has more than one count but fewer than ten. The gene calls are TRBV5-1 and TRBJ1-2; D is perhaps TRBD1 (6 bases). The CDR3 runs 14 residues. CDR1 and CDR2 (germline): SGHRS, YFSETQ. The V gene lost 1 base and the J gene lost 3 bases, with 10 bases spanning the gap. For the CDR3, the DNA is TGCGCCAGCAGCTTGACACAGGGTCACTATGGCTACACCTTC. It specifies CASSLTQGHYGYTF.

This chain uses TRBV9 with TRBJ2-3, with 9 positions matching TRBD2. The CDR3 length is 18 residues. CDR1 and CDR2 (germline): SGDLS, YYNGEE. V dropped 1 base and J dropped 6; count of bases not matched to a gene: 15. CDR3: CASSVLGRLAEGADTQYF. CDR3 DNA sequence: TGTGCCAGCAGCGTATTAGGGAGACTAGCGGAAGGGGCGGATACGCAGTATTTT.

The rearrangement uses TRBV5-6 and TRBJ2-1; weak D call: TRBD2 (5 bases). From germline, CDR1 is SGHDT and CDR2 YYEEEE. The CDR3 runs to 15 residues. The V end was cut by 4 bases, the J end by 7 bases, with 18 bases between. The chain's CDR3 is CASSPSPDLANEQFF. Written as DNA, the CDR3 is TGTGCCAGCAGCCCTTCTCCGGACTTAGCAAATGAGCAGTTCTTC.